This TCR beta chain was sequenced in a study of T cells after yellow fever vaccination. Study overall: Low-cell-number fractions were prepared with SMART-Seq v4 Ultra Low Input.

There are 14 residues in the CDR3. Trimming cost V 0 bases and J 5 bases, with 9 bases left between them. CDR1 and CDR2 (germline): SGHDN, FVKESK. In its sample, this clonotype ranks as medium-sized. A single record per CDR3 protein comes from TCRdb applying MiXCR to the 5' RACE reads. The data hold nearly 70,000 distinct CDR3 sequences, with under 8% observed a single time. The sample was CD8+ T cells sorted from PBMCs, taken about 49 days after the first yellow fever vaccination. The origin of this receptor is a man between 18 and 29 years old who received the YFV17D yellow fever vaccine. The chain recombines TRBV14 with TRBJ2-3; D is possibly TRBD1 (6 bases). The CDR3 loop is CASSQDVQGDTQYF. DNA of the CDR3: TGTGCCAGCAGCCAAGACGTACAGGGAGATACGCAGTATTTT.